The 18 T cell receptor beta chains below were found in one sample sequenced in a study of blood T cell repertoires in COVID-19. Assay used: immunoSEQ multiplex PCR; TCRdb lists only in-frame clones, some missing. The sample yields 300,000 or so clones, approximately 89% seen once. The sequencing input was peripheral blood. The receptors were sampled from a woman aged 25-40 years with COVID-19, enrolled during active disease.

The V gene is TRBV14, the J gene TRBJ2-5, with D perhaps TRBD2 (7 bases). Germline loops: CDR1 SGHDN, CDR2 FVKESK. CDR3 length: 15 amino acids. With 1 base removed from V and 1 base from J, the gap between germline ends came to 10 bases. The CDR3 loop is CASSQVRGGQETQYF. In nucleotides, the CDR3 is TGTGCCAGCAGCCAAGTGAGGGGGGGCCAAGAGACCCAGTACTTC.

The rearrangement links TRBV6-5 to TRBJ1-4, with TRBD1 matching over 9 bases. J was trimmed by 8 bases and V by 2 bases; bases with no gene match: 6. Germline V CDR1 and CDR2: MNHEY, SVGAGI. The CDR3 consists of 15 residues. The CDR3 loop reads CASSYTGTGNEKLFF. CDR3 nucleotide sequence: TGTGCCAGCAGTTACACAGGGACAGGGAACGAAAAACTGTTTTTT.

The rearrangement uses TRBV30 and TRBJ1-2, with TRBD1 identical over 9 bases. This CDR3 is 15 amino acids long. Trimming cost V 3 bases and J 9 bases; bases outside gene matches: 14. Looked up from germline, CDR1 is GTSNPN and CDR2 is SVGIG (reference sequence). The CDR3 DNA is TGTGCCTGGAGAAGAGGGACAGGGTTTGCGCGGAGCTACACCTTC. Encoded protein: CAWRRGTGFARSYTF.

CDR3 bases: TGTGCCAGCTCATCCGGGACTCCCGTCCAAAACAATGAGCAGTTCTTC. Protein: CASSSGTPVQNNEQFF. V and J are TRBV18 and TRBJ2-1, with a weak D call TRBD2 (6 bases). Looked up from germline, CDR1 is KGHSH and CDR2 is LQKENI. Trimming removed 5 bases at V and 5 bases at J, with 19 bases between. The CDR3 has 16 residues.

The chain's CDR3 is CAASRGDMNTEAFF. The CDR3 nucleotides are TGTGCCGCCAGCCGCGGGGATATGAACACTGAAGCTTTCTTT. The V and J genes are TRBV6-5 and TRBJ1-1; no definite D call. CDR1 is MNHEY and CDR2 is SVGAGI in the germline V gene. The CDR3 runs 14 residues. The V end was cut by 11 bases, the J end by 0 bases, with 16 bases between.

This chain uses TRBV19 with TRBJ1-2, with D perhaps matching TRBD1 (5 bases). The length of the CDR3 is 16 residues. V lost 4 bases, J lost 2 bases, and 17 bases lay in between. CDR1 LNHDA and CDR2 SQIVND come from the germline V gene (reference sequence). The CDR3 DNA reads TGTGCCAGTAGTAACCTAGGACGAGACAGCAACTATGGCTACACCTTC. Its translation: CASSNLGRDSNYGYTF. Full variable domain (rest looked up from reference TRBV19 and TRBJ1-2): DGGITQSPKYLFRKEGQNVTLSCEQNLNHDAMYWYRQDPGQGLRLIYYSQIVNDFQKGDIAEGYSVSREKKESFPLTVTSAQKNPTAFYLCASSNLGRDSNYGYTFGSGTRLTVV.

This chain links TRBV10-3 with TRBJ2-1; tentative D call: TRBD1 (7 bases). Germline V gene data show CDR1 as ENHRY and CDR2 as SYGVKD. The CDR3 is 13 amino acids. Trimming shortened V by 4 bases and J by 14 bases, and 18 bases separated the two germline ends. In DNA, the CDR3 is TGTGCCATCAGTGCCAGTGGCAGGGGGGACGAGTTCTTC. Amino acid sequence: CAISASGRGDEFF.

This clone appeared a few times. The chain uses TRBV5-1 and TRBJ1-2; TRBD1 matches 9 bases. Per germline, CDR1 SGHRS and CDR2 YFSETQ. The CDR3 contains 20 residues. J was trimmed by 0 bases and V by 4 bases; bases with no gene match: 19. CDR3 sequence: CASSLQGRPGQGSANYGYTF. CDR3 sequence (DNA): TGCGCCAGCAGCCTACAAGGACGTCCGGGACAGGGATCGGCTAACTATGGCTACACCTTC.

This rearrangement joins TRBV5-4 to TRBJ1-2; maybe TRBD1 (6 bases). The CDR3 is made up of 15 amino acids. Germline CDR1 and CDR2: SGHNT and YYREEE (reference sequence). V was pared by 4 bases and J by 1 base, with 14 bases between. The CDR3 bases are TGTGCCAGCAGCGGCAGGACAGACTTTAACTATGGCTACACCTTC. This sequence encodes CASSGRTDFNYGYTF.

This sequence joins TRBV10-1 and TRBJ2-4, with 7 bases fitting TRBD2. This CDR3 comprises 16 residues. The germline CDR1 and CDR2 sequences are WNHNN and SYGVQD (reference sequence). V shed 0 bases, J shed 3 bases, and the junction held 5 bases outside the gene matches. The CDR3 nucleotides are TGCGCCAGCAGTGAGTCGGGCGGGGGAGGCAAAAACATTCAGTACTTC. This gives the protein CASSESGGGGKNIQYF.

The chain uses TRBV5-6 and TRBJ2-7; 8 positions agree with TRBD1. The germline V gene encodes CDR1 SGHDT and CDR2 YYEEEE. V lost 6 bases, J lost 5 bases, and 7 bases stayed unmatched. The CDR3 is made up of 13 amino acids. The CDR3 reads CASTRTGTHEQYF. In DNA form, the CDR3 reads TGTGCCAGCACTAGGACAGGGACCCACGAGCAGTACTTC.

The V and J genes are TRBV3-1 (or the pseudogene TRBV3-2) and TRBJ2-7, with 11 bases aligning to TRBD2. The V gene's germline CDR1 is LGHDT and CDR2 YNNKEL (reference sequence). With 4 bases clipped from V and 0 bases from J, the junction kept 5 bases outside the gene matches. The CDR3 sequence is 16 residues long. The CDR3 coding sequence is TGTGCCAGCAGCCCGCGACTAGCGGGAAGCTCCTACGAGCAGTACTTC. Its protein is CASSPRLAGSSYEQYF.

The chain joins TRBV19 to TRBJ2-5; weak D call: TRBD2 (6 bases). The CDR3 consists of 13 residues. Trimming stripped 3 bases from V and 1 base from J, with 6 bases between. From germline, CDR1 is LNHDA and CDR2 SQIVND (reference sequence). CDR3 sequence: CASSMGGQETQYF. CDR3 nucleotide sequence: TGTGCCAGTAGTATGGGGGGCCAAGAGACCCAGTACTTC.

V and J are TRBV4-1 and TRBJ1-5, with unresolved D. With 0 bases removed from V and 4 bases from J, the gap between germline ends came to 13 bases. The CDR3 contains 16 residues. CDR1 is MGHRA, CDR2 YSYEKL, per germline. In nucleotides, the CDR3 is TGCGCCAGCAGCCAAGAAGGAGTGACGAGGAATCAGCCCCAGCATTTT. As protein: CASSQEGVTRNQPQHF.

The chain carries TRBV3-1 (or the pseudogene TRBV3-2) and TRBJ2-1; D may be TRBD1 (5 bases). Germline-derived CDR1 and CDR2 are LGHDT and YNNKEL (reference sequence). V was shortened by 4 bases and J by 7 bases, with 14 bases between the two germline ends. The CDR3 spans 14 residues. The CDR3 nucleotides read TGTGCCAGCAGCCGGGCCAGGGTGGGGAATGAGCAGTTCTTC. Protein sequence: CASSRARVGNEQFF.

This chain uses TRBV2 with TRBJ1-1, with a tentative D call TRBD1 (6 bases). The germline V gene encodes CDR1 SNHLY and CDR2 FYNNEI. Trimming removed 5 bases from V and 1 base from J, with 8 bases in between. This CDR3 is 13 amino acids long. In DNA, the CDR3 is TGTGCCAGCAGTCTGGGACAGAACACTGAAGCTTTCTTT. Translated: CASSLGQNTEAFF.

V and J are TRBV5-4 and TRBJ2-7, with 10 bases that match TRBD1. Germline CDR1 and CDR2: SGHNT and YYREEE (reference sequence). J gave up 5 bases and V 2 bases, and 4 bases lay outside the gene matches. This CDR3 spans 14 amino acids. Here the CDR3 DNA reads TGTGCCAGCAGCTTCGGGACAGGGGCCGACGAGCAGTACTTC. The encoded protein is CASSFGTGADEQYF.

A single count supports this clone. This chain uses TRBV18 with TRBJ1-2, with a tentative D call TRBD1 (5 bases). V was shortened by 3 bases and J by 4 bases, with 12 bases between the two germline ends. The CDR3 is 14 residues long. The germline V gene has CDR1 KGHSH and CDR2 LQKENI. CDR3 sequence: CASSPETEFYGYTF. In DNA form, the CDR3 reads TGTGCCAGCTCACCCGAGACAGAGTTCTATGGCTACACCTTC.